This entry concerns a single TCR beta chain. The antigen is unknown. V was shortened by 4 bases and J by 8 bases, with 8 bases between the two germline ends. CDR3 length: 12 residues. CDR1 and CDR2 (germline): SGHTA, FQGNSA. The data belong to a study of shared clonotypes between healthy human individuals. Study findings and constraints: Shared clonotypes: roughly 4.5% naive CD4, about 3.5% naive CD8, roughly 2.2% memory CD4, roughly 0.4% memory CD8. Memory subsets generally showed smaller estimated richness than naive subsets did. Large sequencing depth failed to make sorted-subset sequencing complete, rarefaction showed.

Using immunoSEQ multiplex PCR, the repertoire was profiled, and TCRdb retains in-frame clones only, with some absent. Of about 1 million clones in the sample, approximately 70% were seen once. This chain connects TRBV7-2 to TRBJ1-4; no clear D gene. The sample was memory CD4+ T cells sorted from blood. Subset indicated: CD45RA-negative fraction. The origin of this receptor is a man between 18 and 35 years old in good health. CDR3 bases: TGTGCCAGCAGCTCCGTGAAGGAAAAACTGTTTTTT. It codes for CASSSVKEKLFF.